The present T cell receptor (beta chain) was sequenced within a study of T cell responses to AZD1222 COVID-19 vaccine. Here immunoSEQ multiplex PCR was the method, and the copy in TCRdb shows in-frame clones only, minus some. The sample comprises around 150,000 clones, approximately 92% of which are singletons, and about 2.5% rests with the top ten. Per germline, CDR1 SGHRS and CDR2 YFSETQ. The CDR3 runs to 15 residues. V shed 6 bases, J shed 4 bases, and the junction held 9 bases outside the gene matches. This clone was recorded only once. The clonotype originates from an adult in good health. The sequencing used peripheral blood, collected on day 0 of AZD1222 vaccination. The V and J genes are TRBV5-1 and TRBJ2-1; 8 nucleotides agree with TRBD2. The chain's CDR3 is CASKSTGGPYNEQFF. The CDR3 DNA is TGCGCCAGCAAAAGTACGGGAGGGCCGTACAATGAGCAGTTCTTC. Full variable domain (rest looked up from reference TRBV5-1 and TRBJ2-1): KAGVTQTPRYLIKTRGQQVTLSCSPISGHRSVSWYQQTPGQGLQFLFEYFSETQRNKGNFPGRFSGRQFSNSRSEMNVSTLELGDSALYLCASKSTGGPYNEQFFGPGTRLTVL.